This T cell receptor (beta chain) was sequenced during a study of OX40 agonist ivuxolimab in advanced cancers. Study-wide background: Earlier anti-PD-1, anti-PD-L1 or anti-CTLA-4 therapy was permitted; around 40% had received some. Of the patients, three showed partial responses, one with hepatocellular carcinoma and two with cutaneous melanoma.

The V and J ends lost 4 bases and 3 bases respectively, with 3 bases between them. CDR1 LNHNV and CDR2 YYDKDF come from the germline V gene (reference sequence). The CDR3 extends over 12 amino acids. The table came from immunoSEQ multiplex PCR; TCRdb's copy has only in-frame clones and leaves some out. In the table there are more than 95,000 clones, roughly 90% of which are singletons. The source is an adult with an advanced solid tumor such as melanoma, head and neck, liver or kidney cancer. This specimen was CD4+ or CD8+ T cells sorted from blood, taken in a trial of the OX40 agonist ivuxolimab. The gene calls are TRBV15 and TRBJ2-2, with D unresolved. The CDR3 region is CATSTYTGELFF. In nucleotides, the CDR3 is TGTGCCACCAGCACATACACCGGGGAGCTGTTTTTT.